This TCR beta chain was identified during a study of blood T cells in healthy people across ages. Study at large: Template switching recovered approximately one barcoded beta molecule for every two T cells.

Together with a sample-barcoded 5' primer, a J-beta primer mix was included in a second PCR lasting about 7 to 12 cycles. MiXCR, applied by TCRdb to the 5' RACE reads, yields one record per CDR3 protein. The sample includes 550,000 to 600,000 distinct CDR3 sequences, 47% of them seen just once. The study, taken as a whole, reports: Underestimates were what the diversity estimates from one million T cells were considered to be.

A remark on this clonotype: Its antigen is not known.

The V gene lost 6 bases and the J gene lost 2 bases, with 13 bases spanning the gap. The CDR3 runs to 14 residues. This clonotype was obtained from a man at least 80 years old in good health. The source material was blood. The chain links TRBV12-3 or TRBV12-4 to TRBJ1-2, with D possibly TRBD1 on 5 matching bases. This CDR3 reads CASSHTTENYGYTF. The CDR3, as DNA: TGTGCCAGCAGCCATACGACAGAAAACTATGGCTACACCTTC.